Sequencing of this T cell receptor (beta chain) was carried out in a study of regulatory T cells in long-lasting Graves disease. The wider study: Newly diagnosed Graves' patients took antithyroid drugs under 3 months.

Findings of the study overall: Under persistent disease, TRBV28, TRBJ1-2 and TRBJ2-5 were used preferentially.

Both iRepertoire HTBI primers and Arm-PCR of CDR3 regions were used to build the TCR beta libraries. TCRdb re-derived calls from the multiplex PCR reads in MiXCR, one entry per CDR3 protein. The sample yields around 400,000 distinct CDR3 sequences, about 16% seen once. A note on this clonotype: What it binds is unknown. The junction and the germline gene differ at one end; a read error may be behind it.

Germline CDR1 and CDR2: SGHTS and YDEGEE. The CDR3 sequence is 15 residues long. Time point specified: newly diagnosed GD, antithyroid drugs for less than 3 months. The TCR library was prepared using RNA isolated from PBMCs. This sample comprised peripheral blood mononuclear cells (PBMCs), obtained at new diagnosis, from a patient treated with antithyroid drugs. This receptor was identified in a female donor with Graves disease. The rearrangement uses TRBV5-8 and TRBJ2-6; D call uncertain. The CDR3 sequence is CASSQADSGANVLTF. DNA for the CDR3: TGCGCCAGCAGCCAAGCAGACTCTGGGGCCAACGTCCTGACTTTC.